The 23 T cell receptor beta chains below were found in one sample sequenced in a study of control samples from healthy donors and cancer patients. Clones were read by immunoSEQ multiplex PCR, and TCRdb kept only the in-frame ones, dropping some. The sample includes under 450,000 clones, 90% seen only once; the top ten take around 6.8%. Sequenced material: PBMCs. These receptors originate from a man between 40 and 49 years old with head and neck cancer.

The rearrangement uses TRBV30 and TRBJ1-4, with no clear D. Between the trimmed V and J ends, which lost 2 bases and 5 bases, there was a span of 12 bases. The CDR3 runs to 14 residues. Germline CDR1 and CDR2: GTSNPN and SVGIG (reference sequence). CDR3 amino acids: CAWSMGVGNEKLFF. In DNA, the CDR3 is TGTGCCTGGAGTATGGGCGTAGGGAATGAAAAACTGTTTTTT.

The J gene is TRBJ2-4, the V gene TRBV28; weak D call: TRBD1 (6 bases). This CDR3 is built from 15 residues. The V end was cut by 4 bases, the J end by 5 bases, with 15 bases between. The germline V gene encodes CDR1 MDHEN and CDR2 SYDVKM. The CDR3 is CASSSRDNLQNIQYF. CDR3 nucleotide sequence: TGTGCCAGCAGTTCCCGGGACAACTTACAAAACATTCAGTACTTC.

The J gene is TRBJ2-7, the V gene TRBV7-9; D not resolved. Trimming cost V 5 bases and J 2 bases, with 10 bases left between them. Germline assignment: CDR1 SEHNR and CDR2 FQNEAQ (reference sequence). CDR3 size: 13 residues. The CDR3 is CASSLTRTYEQYF. The DNA of the CDR3 is TGTGCCAGCAGCCTGACCCGAACCTACGAGCAGTACTTC.

Written as DNA, the CDR3 is TGTGCCAGCCGTCCTCCGGGACAGCTGTTAGGCTACACCTTC. It specifies CASRPPGQLLGYTF. The chain is built from TRBV28 and TRBJ1-2; 7 nucleotides agree with TRBD1. The germline V gene encodes CDR1 MDHEN and CDR2 SYDVKM. The CDR3 consists of 14 residues. V trimming: 8 bases; J trimming: 8 bases; junction bases outside the gene matches: 14.

The genes are TRBV19 and TRBJ2-3; tentatively, D is TRBD2 (7 bases). Germline CDR1 is LNHDA and CDR2 is SQIVND (reference sequence). Trimming took off 3 bases at V and 2 bases at J, with 12 bases between the two ends. This CDR3 region has 15 residues. As DNA, the CDR3 is TGTGCCAGTAGTATCGGGGGGCTCTCCACAGATACGCAGTATTTT. As protein: CASSIGGLSTDTQYF.

This clone was recorded once. The genes are TRBV6-5 and TRBJ1-2; a possible D gene is TRBD1 (6 bases). Per the germline V gene, CDR1 is MNHEY and CDR2 is SVGAGI. The CDR3 spans 16 residues. V shed 4 bases and J shed 0 bases, with 15 bases lying between them. CDR3 in amino acids: CASSSLRQASNYGYTF. The CDR3 nucleotides are TGTGCCAGCAGTTCCCTGCGACAGGCCTCTAACTATGGCTACACCTTC.

The V and J genes are TRBV3-1 (or the pseudogene TRBV3-2) and TRBJ1-1; a weak D match, TRBD1 (5 bases). V was shortened by 1 base and J by 0 bases, with 21 bases between the two germline ends. The germline V gene encodes CDR1 LGHDT and CDR2 YNNKEL (reference sequence). The CDR3 spans 19 residues. The CDR3 region has the DNA TGTGCCAGCAGCCAAGTGGTAGGAAGACAGCCTTTAATGAACACTGAAGCTTTCTTT. Protein product: CASSQVVGRQPLMNTEAFF.

This clone was seen only a few times. This chain uses TRBV18 with TRBJ1-6; 7 positions match TRBD1. V lost 5 bases and J lost 7; bases outside the gene matches: 8. Germline V gives CDR1 KGHSH, CDR2 LQKENI. The CDR3 contains 15 residues. In DNA form, the CDR3 reads TGTGCCAGCTCATCCGGACAGGCTGAGAATTCACCCCTCCACTTT. Translated: CASSSGQAENSPLHF.

The chain combines TRBV6-4 with TRBJ1-5; possible D gene TRBD1, 6 bases. The CDR3 is 16 amino acids. V was trimmed by 6 bases and J by 3 bases, leaving 18 bases between them. Germline CDR1 reads MRHNA; CDR2 reads SNTAGT. CDR3 DNA: TGTGCCAGCAGGCGTAGGACAGCAACGAACAATCAGCCCCAGCATTTT. Protein product: CASRRRTATNNQPQHF.

The chain links TRBV10-3 to TRBJ1-4; D is possibly TRBD1 (6 bases). V was trimmed by 4 bases and J by 6 bases, leaving 12 bases between them. Looked up from germline, CDR1 is ENHRY and CDR2 is SYGVKD. This CDR3 is built from 14 residues. The CDR3 is CAISAGGGHEKLFF. The DNA for the CDR3 is TGTGCCATCAGTGCGGGGGGCGGACATGAAAAACTGTTTTTT.

The rearrangement uses TRBV29-1 and TRBJ1-1; D gene unclear. The germline CDR1 and CDR2 sequences are SQVTM and ANQGSEA. The CDR3 is 11 residues long. The ends were cut back, 3 bases at V and 5 bases at J, with 7 bases in the middle. The CDR3 nucleotides are TGCAGCGTTGAGCTGGGGACTGAAGCTTTCTTT. This encodes CSVELGTEAFF.

As concerns this clone: In the same sample, other DNA sequences code for this CDR3. The V gene is TRBV5-1, the J gene TRBJ1-1; no clear D. The CDR3 extends over 13 amino acids. Trimming pared 1 base from V and 1 base from J, leaving 5 bases between. The germline V gene encodes CDR1 SGHRS and CDR2 YFSETQ. The CDR3, as DNA: TGCGCCAGCAGCTTGAGGGAGAACACTGAAGCTTTCTTT. As protein: CASSLRENTEAFF.

The chain joins TRBV7-9 to TRBJ2-7, with TRBD2 as a possible D gene (5 bases). The germline gives CDR1 SEHNR, CDR2 FQNEAQ (reference sequence). The CDR3 runs to 15 residues. Trimming took off 3 bases at V and 0 bases at J, with 12 bases between the two ends. The CDR3 protein is CASSFSGGSSYEQYF. CDR3 nucleotide sequence: TGTGCCAGCAGCTTCAGCGGAGGTAGCTCCTACGAGCAGTACTTC.

The V call is TRBV5-6, the J call TRBJ2-7, with unresolved D. The CDR3 totals 13 residues. V lost 2 bases and J lost 0, with 6 bases in between. Germline CDR1 reads SGHDT; CDR2 reads YYEEEE. CDR3 DNA sequence: TGTGCCAGCAGCTTAACAGCCTCCTACGAGCAGTACTTC. The encoded protein is CASSLTASYEQYF.

The chain couples TRBV5-6 to TRBJ2-7; TRBD2 agrees at 9 bases. This CDR3 comprises 17 residues. J was trimmed by 4 bases and V by 1 base; bases with no gene match: 12. Per the germline V gene, CDR1 is SGHDT and CDR2 is YYEEEE. The CDR3 sequence is CASSLPSGDTIQYEQYF. The CDR3 DNA follows: TGTGCCAGCAGCTTGCCTAGCGGGGATACCATCCAATACGAGCAGTACTTC.

This chain uses TRBV27 with TRBJ2-1, with 9 bases aligning to TRBD1. Germline CDR1 and CDR2: MNHEY and SMNVEV (reference sequence). This CDR3 is 15 amino acids long. With V trimmed by 6 bases and J by 2 bases, 5 bases remained unmatched. The CDR3 nucleotides are TGTGCCAGCAGCCCGGGACAGGGTGCCTACAATGAGCAGTTCTTC. Translating it yields CASSPGQGAYNEQFF.

The gene calls are TRBV7-2 and TRBJ2-3; 9 bases agree with TRBD2. Germline V CDR1 and CDR2: SGHTA, FQGNSA. The CDR3 length is 15 residues. V gave up 3 bases and J gave up 1 base; unmatched junction bases: 2. The chain's CDR3 is CASSFQRGGTDTQYF. The CDR3 nucleotides read TGTGCCAGCAGCTTCCAGCGGGGGGGCACAGATACGCAGTATTTT.

The CDR3 DNA is TGCAGCGTTGAAACTTCGGGAGAGACCCAGTACTTC. As protein: CSVETSGETQYF. The chain combines TRBV29-1 with TRBJ2-5, with no clear D. The CDR3 spans 12 residues. The germline V gene has CDR1 SQVTM and CDR2 ANQGSEA. V lost 2 bases to trimming and J lost 4 bases, with 8 bases between them.

V and J are TRBV15 and TRBJ2-3; maybe TRBD2 (6 bases). Germline-derived CDR1 and CDR2 are LNHNV and YYDKDF (reference sequence). Between the trimmed V and J ends, which lost 0 bases and 2 bases, there was a span of 9 bases. This CDR3 spans 15 amino acids. The CDR3 spells CATSRDTGVTDTQYF. In nucleotides, the CDR3 is TGTGCCACCAGCAGAGATACGGGGGTCACAGATACGCAGTATTTT. The variable domain in full, completed from reference TRBV15 and TRBJ2-3, reads DAMVIQNPRYQVTQFGKPVTLSCSQTLNHNVMYWYQQKSSQAPKLLFHYYDKDFNNEADTPDNFQSRRPNTSFCFLDIRSPGLGDTAMYLCATSRDTGVTDTQYFGPGTRLTVL.

The gene calls are TRBV5-8 and TRBJ1-3; D is possibly TRBD1 (6 bases). The CDR3 contains 14 residues. Germline lookup yields CDR1 SGHTS and CDR2 YDEGEE. Trimming left V 3 bases short and J 4 bases short, with 11 bases between. The CDR3 region is CASSYGQIGNTIYF. Here the CDR3 DNA reads TGTGCCAGCAGCTACGGACAGATAGGAAACACCATATATTTT.

The chain carries TRBV10-3 and TRBJ1-1; D remains unclear. CDR3 length equals 13 residues. CDR1 is ENHRY, CDR2 SYGVKD, per germline. V was clipped by 10 bases and J by 2 bases, with 14 bases between them. CDR3 region: CATGAATNTEAFF. In nucleotides, the CDR3 is TGTGCCACGGGAGCAGCGACTAACACTGAAGCTTTCTTT.

The rearrangement joins TRBV3-1 (or the pseudogene TRBV3-2) to TRBJ2-3, with D possibly TRBD1 on 7 matching bases. Germline-derived CDR1 and CDR2 are LGHDT and YNNKEL (reference sequence). The length of the CDR3 is 14 residues. V dropped 4 bases and J dropped 14 bases, with 22 bases sitting between them. CDR3 DNA sequence: TGTGCCAGCAGCCGTACCCCAGGGGGACTCAGCTTGTATTTT. Protein sequence: CASSRTPGGLSLYF.

The chain couples TRBV28 to TRBJ2-5, with D possibly matching TRBD2 (5 bases). Trimming took 6 bases from V and 4 from J, leaving 15 bases between them. Looked up from germline, CDR1 is MDHEN and CDR2 is SYDVKM. The CDR3 totals 14 residues. The CDR3 is CASRLRGFGETQYF. Here the CDR3 DNA reads TGTGCCAGCAGGCTACGGGGATTCGGAGAGACCCAGTACTTC.